The 12 T cell receptor beta chains presented below share a single source sample, sequenced in a study of cytomegalovirus exposure and HLA in healthy donors. Both 60 Vbeta primers and 13 Jbeta primers went into the PCR. Sequencing used immunoSEQ multiplex PCR; TCRdb keeps in-frame clones, though not all of them. This sample's table has around 140,000 clones. The specimen sequenced was PBMCs. Receptors originate from a woman in her thirties or forties in good health and CMV-seronegative.

J is TRBJ2-3 and V is TRBV6-5, with 7 nucleotides matching TRBD1. This CDR3 region has 13 residues. J gave up 2 bases and V 5 bases, and 1 base lay outside the gene matches. Germline loops: CDR1 MNHEY, CDR2 SVGAGI. CDR3: CASSDRVTDTQYF. The CDR3 nucleotides are TGTGCCAGCAGTGACAGGGTCACAGATACGCAGTATTTT.

The rearrangement joins TRBV6-5 to TRBJ1-1, with D possibly being TRBD1 (6 bases). The V gene lost 5 bases and the J gene lost 10 bases, with 20 bases spanning the gap. This CDR3 is 14 amino acids long. Germline CDR1 is MNHEY and CDR2 is SVGAGI. CDR3 protein: CASSKGSGGRGAFF. In DNA form, the CDR3 reads TGTGCCAGCAGTAAGGGAAGCGGGGGGCGCGGAGCTTTCTTT.

The J gene is TRBJ1-4, the V gene TRBV4-1; 10 bases line up with TRBD1. Germline values: CDR1 MGHRA, CDR2 YSYEKL. CDR3 length equals 15 residues. V shed 10 bases and J 5 bases; nucleotides not matched to a gene: 10. Here the CDR3 reads CATGQGMARNEKLFF. The CDR3 nucleotides read TGCGCCACGGGACAGGGGATGGCGAGGAATGAAAAACTGTTTTTT.

The V and J genes are TRBV19 and TRBJ2-1; 7 nucleotides match TRBD1. CDR1 LNHDA and CDR2 SQIVND come from the germline V gene (reference sequence). The junction had 7 bases not matched to a gene; V was cut back by 3 bases and J by 5 bases. This CDR3 comprises 15 residues. The CDR3 reads CASSILSGQNNEQFF. The DNA for the CDR3 is TGTGCCAGTAGTATCCTTTCGGGACAGAACAATGAGCAGTTCTTC.

V gene TRBV15 combines with J gene TRBJ2-2; 7 bases line up with TRBD2. Trimming cost V 0 bases and J 4 bases; bases outside gene matches: 8. CDR1 LNHNV and CDR2 YYDKDF come from the germline V gene (reference sequence). The CDR3 runs to 17 residues. DNA for the CDR3: TGTGCCACCAGCAGAGATTACAGCGGGGATTCCACCGGGGAGCTGTTTTTT. This encodes CATSRDYSGDSTGELFF. The variable domain in full, with the rest retrieved from reference TRBV15 and TRBJ2-2, is DAMVIQNPRYQVTQFGKPVTLSCSQTLNHNVMYWYQQKSSQAPKLLFHYYDKDFNNEADTPDNFQSRRPNTSFCFLDIRSPGLGDTAMYLCATSRDYSGDSTGELFFGEGSRLTVL.

V usage is TRBV5-4 and J usage is TRBJ2-3; D is perhaps TRBD2 (5 bases). Germline CDR1 reads SGHNT; CDR2 reads YYREEE (reference sequence). Deletions cut 0 bases from V and 0 bases from J, with 5 bases between. This CDR3 has 14 residues. CDR3 sequence: CASSLAGSTDTQYF. The CDR3 DNA reads TGTGCCAGCAGCTTGGCGGGGAGCACAGATACGCAGTATTTT.

This sequence joins TRBV7-2 and TRBJ2-7, with a tentative D call TRBD1 (5 bases). Germline values: CDR1 SGHTA, CDR2 FQGNSA. V lost 3 bases and J 6 bases, leaving 18 bases between the germline ends. This CDR3 is 15 amino acids long. CDR3 loop: CASSLVRFGALEQYF. The CDR3 DNA reads as TGTGCCAGCAGCTTGGTTAGGTTTGGGGCTCTCGAGCAGTACTTC.

This chain joins TRBV2 and TRBJ1-2, with D possibly TRBD1 on 6 matching bases. CDR3 length equals 16 residues. Trimming took 0 bases from V and 8 from J, leaving 19 bases between them. Germline-derived CDR1 and CDR2 are SNHLY and FYNNEI. CDR3 amino acids: CASSEAQWTAVGGYTF. The CDR3 DNA follows: TGTGCCAGCAGTGAAGCGCAGTGGACAGCGGTCGGAGGCTACACCTTC.

The CDR3 loop reads CASSYSGGGGPYEQYF. In DNA form, the CDR3 reads TGTGCCAGCAGTTACTCCGGCGGGGGGGGACCCTACGAGCAGTACTTC. The chain joins TRBV6-5 to TRBJ2-7, with 9 bases identical to TRBD2. Germline loops: CDR1 MNHEY, CDR2 SVGAGI. The CDR3 covers 16 residues. Unmatched junction bases numbered 5, after V lost 0 bases and J lost 2 bases.

The CDR3 DNA sequence: TGCGCCAGCAGCCGCCGGGACAGGGACTATGGCTACACCTTC. This encodes CASSRRDRDYGYTF. The chain uses TRBV4-3 and TRBJ1-2, with 9 positions matching TRBD1. With 4 bases clipped from V and 3 bases from J, the junction kept 3 bases outside the gene matches. Germline loops: CDR1 LGHNA, CDR2 YSLEER. The CDR3 is 14 amino acids.

The rearrangement joins TRBV5-4 to TRBJ1-1; D is unclear. V lost 0 bases and J lost 5, with 14 bases in between. This CDR3 comprises 15 residues. CDR1 is SGHNT, CDR2 YYREEE, per germline (reference sequence). As DNA, the CDR3 is TGTGCCAGCAGCTTGGCCCCGGGGATGATGACTGAAGCTTTCTTT. Amino acid sequence: CASSLAPGMMTEAFF.

The V and J genes are TRBV28 and TRBJ1-2; no definite D call. The CDR3 loop spans 15 amino acids. Germline assignment: CDR1 MDHEN and CDR2 SYDVKM. V was pared by 6 bases and J by 3 bases, with 17 bases between. This CDR3 is CASRPSSGSHYGYTF. The CDR3 DNA sequence: TGTGCCAGCAGACCCTCCTCGGGATCCCACTATGGCTACACCTTC.